This TCR beta chain was identified during a study of blood T cell repertoires in COVID-19. Turning to the study itself: Acute-phase and convalescent COVID-19 samples originated in the United States, Italy and Spain. PBMCs, B-cell-depleted T cells, or T cells provided the cDNA or gDNA that made up the material.

CDR3 size: 15 residues. Germline V gives CDR1 SGDLS, CDR2 YYNGEE. Trimming shortened V by 0 bases and J by 2 bases, and 10 bases separated the two germline ends. Clones were sequenced by immunoSEQ multiplex PCR, and TCRdb holds only the in-frame ones, with some missing. Among more than 100,000 clones listed, roughly 88% were seen once. This clone was seen only once. The sequencing sample was made of peripheral blood. The V gene is TRBV9, the J gene TRBJ2-3; tentative D call: TRBD2 (5 bases). This receptor was obtained from an older man with active COVID-19. As DNA, the CDR3 is TGTGCCAGCAGCGTAGCGAGCGGATACACAGATACGCAGTATTTT. The encoded protein is CASSVASGYTDTQYF.